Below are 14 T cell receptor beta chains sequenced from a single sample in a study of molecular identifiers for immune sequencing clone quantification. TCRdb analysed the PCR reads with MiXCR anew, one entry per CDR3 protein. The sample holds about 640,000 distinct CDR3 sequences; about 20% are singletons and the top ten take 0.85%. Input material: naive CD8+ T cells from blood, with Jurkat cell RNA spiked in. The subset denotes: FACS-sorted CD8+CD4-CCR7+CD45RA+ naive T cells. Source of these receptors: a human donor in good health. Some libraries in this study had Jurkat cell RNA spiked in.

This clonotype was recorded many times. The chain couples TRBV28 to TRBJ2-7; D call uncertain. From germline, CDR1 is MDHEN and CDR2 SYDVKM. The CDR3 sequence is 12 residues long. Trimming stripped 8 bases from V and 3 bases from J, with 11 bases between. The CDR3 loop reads CASYNHFYEQYF. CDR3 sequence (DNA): TGTGCCAGCTACAACCATTTCTACGAGCAGTACTTC.

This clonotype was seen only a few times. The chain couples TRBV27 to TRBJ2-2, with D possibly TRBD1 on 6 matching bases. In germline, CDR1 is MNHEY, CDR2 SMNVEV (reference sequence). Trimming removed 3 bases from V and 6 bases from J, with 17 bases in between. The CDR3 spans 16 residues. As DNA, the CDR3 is TGTGCCAGCAGTTTTTTCCCAGTCCAGGGGCCCGGGGAGCTGTTTTTT. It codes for CASSFFPVQGPGELFF.

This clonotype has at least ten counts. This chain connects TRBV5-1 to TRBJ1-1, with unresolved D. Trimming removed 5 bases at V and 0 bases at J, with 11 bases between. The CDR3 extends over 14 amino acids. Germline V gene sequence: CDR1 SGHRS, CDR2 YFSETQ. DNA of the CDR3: TGCGCCAGCAGTTCCAGGAACATGAACACTGAAGCTTTCTTT. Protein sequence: CASSSRNMNTEAFF.

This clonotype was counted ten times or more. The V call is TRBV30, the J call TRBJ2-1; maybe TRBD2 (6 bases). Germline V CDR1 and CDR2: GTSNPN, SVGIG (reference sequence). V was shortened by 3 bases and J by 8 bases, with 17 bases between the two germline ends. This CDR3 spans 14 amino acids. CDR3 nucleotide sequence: TGTGCCTGGAGCAGTACGGGCGGGGCCGATGAGCAGTTCTTC. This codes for CAWSSTGGADEQFF.

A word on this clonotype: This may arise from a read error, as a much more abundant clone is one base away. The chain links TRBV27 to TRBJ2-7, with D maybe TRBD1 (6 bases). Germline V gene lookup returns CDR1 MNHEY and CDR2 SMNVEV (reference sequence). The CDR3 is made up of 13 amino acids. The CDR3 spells CACSFQGSYEQYF. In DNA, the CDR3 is TGTGCCTGCAGTTTTCAGGGGTCCTACGAGCAGTACTTC.

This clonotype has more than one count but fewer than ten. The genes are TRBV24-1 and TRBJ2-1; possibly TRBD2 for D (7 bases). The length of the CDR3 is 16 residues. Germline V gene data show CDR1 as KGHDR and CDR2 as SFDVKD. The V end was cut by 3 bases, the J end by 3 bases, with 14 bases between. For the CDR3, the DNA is TGTGCCACCAGTGATCAAAGGGGGGGTGGCTACAATGAGCAGTTCTTC. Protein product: CATSDQRGGGYNEQFF.

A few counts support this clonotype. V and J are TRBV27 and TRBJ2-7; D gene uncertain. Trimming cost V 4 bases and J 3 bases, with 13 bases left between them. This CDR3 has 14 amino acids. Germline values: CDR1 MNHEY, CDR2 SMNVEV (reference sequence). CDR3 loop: CASSSARLHYEQYF. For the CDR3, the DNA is TGTGCCAGCAGTTCAGCGCGGCTCCACTACGAGCAGTACTTC.

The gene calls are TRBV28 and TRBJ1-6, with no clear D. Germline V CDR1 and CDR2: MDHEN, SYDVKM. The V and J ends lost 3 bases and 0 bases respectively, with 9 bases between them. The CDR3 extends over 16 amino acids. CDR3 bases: TGTGCCAGCAGTTTCAGGATTGGCTCCTATAATTCACCCCTCCACTTT. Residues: CASSFRIGSYNSPLHF.

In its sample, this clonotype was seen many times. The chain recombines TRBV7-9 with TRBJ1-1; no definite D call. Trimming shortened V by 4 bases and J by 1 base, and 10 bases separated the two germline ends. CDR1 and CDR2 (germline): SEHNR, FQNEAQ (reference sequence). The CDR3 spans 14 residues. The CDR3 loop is CASSSFTPNTEAFF. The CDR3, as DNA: TGTGCCAGCAGCTCATTTACACCGAACACTGAAGCTTTCTTT.

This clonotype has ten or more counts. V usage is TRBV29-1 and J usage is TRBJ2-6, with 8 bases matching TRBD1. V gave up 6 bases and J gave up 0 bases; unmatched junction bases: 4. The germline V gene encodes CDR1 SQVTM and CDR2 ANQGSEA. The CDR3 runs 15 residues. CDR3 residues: CSVGTGSSGANVLTF. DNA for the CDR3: TGCAGCGTGGGGACAGGATCCTCTGGGGCCAACGTCCTGACTTTC.

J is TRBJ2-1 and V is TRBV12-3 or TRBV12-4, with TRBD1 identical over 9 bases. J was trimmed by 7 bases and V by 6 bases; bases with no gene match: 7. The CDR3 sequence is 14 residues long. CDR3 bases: TGTGCCAGCAGACCCGGGACAGGGAGGAATGAGCAGTTCTTC. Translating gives CASRPGTGRNEQFF.

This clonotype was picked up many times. In DNA, the CDR3 is TGCAGTGCCCAGAGACAGGAAAACTACGAGCAGTACTTC. Amino acid sequence: CSAQRQENYEQYF. The chain is built from TRBV20-1 and TRBJ2-7, with D possibly TRBD1 on 6 matching bases. Germline-derived CDR1 and CDR2 are DFQATT and SNEGSKA (reference sequence). V was pared by 6 bases and J by 3 bases, with 15 bases between. The CDR3 length is 13 residues.

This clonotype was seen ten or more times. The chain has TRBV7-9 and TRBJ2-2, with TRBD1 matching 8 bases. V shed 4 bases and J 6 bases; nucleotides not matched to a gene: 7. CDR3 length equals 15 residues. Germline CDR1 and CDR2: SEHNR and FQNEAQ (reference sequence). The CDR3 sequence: CASSSTDRAPGELFF. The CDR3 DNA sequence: TGTGCCAGCAGCTCAACGGACAGGGCCCCCGGGGAGCTGTTTTTT.

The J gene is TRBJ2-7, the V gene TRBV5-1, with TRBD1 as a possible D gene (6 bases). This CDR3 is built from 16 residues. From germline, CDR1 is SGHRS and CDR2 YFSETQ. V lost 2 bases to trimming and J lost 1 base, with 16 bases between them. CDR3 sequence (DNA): TGCGCCAGCAGCTTAGGGTCCGACAGGTTATCCTACGAGCAGTACTTC. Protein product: CASSLGSDRLSYEQYF.